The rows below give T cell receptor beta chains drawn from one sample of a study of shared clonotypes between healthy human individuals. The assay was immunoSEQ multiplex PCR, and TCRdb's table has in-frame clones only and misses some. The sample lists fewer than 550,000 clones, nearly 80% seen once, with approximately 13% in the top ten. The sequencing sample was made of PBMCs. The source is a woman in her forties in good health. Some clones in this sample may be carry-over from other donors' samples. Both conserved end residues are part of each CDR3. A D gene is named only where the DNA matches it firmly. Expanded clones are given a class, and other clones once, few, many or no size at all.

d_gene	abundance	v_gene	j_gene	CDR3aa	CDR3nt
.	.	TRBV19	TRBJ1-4	CASSLIATGATNEKLFF	TGTGCCAGTAGTCTCATCGCCACGGGCGCAACTAATGAAAAACTGTTTTTT
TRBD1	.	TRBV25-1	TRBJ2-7	CASARQGFYEQYF	TGTGCCAGCGCAAGACAGGGCTTCTACGAGCAGTACTTC
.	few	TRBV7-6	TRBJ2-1	CASSPGGAGENYNEQFF	TGTGCCAGCAGCCCAGGTGGTGCAGGCGAAAACTACAATGAGCAGTTCTTC
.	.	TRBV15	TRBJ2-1	CATSRVHVGGRVIEQFF	TGTGCCACCAGCAGAGTCCATGTGGGGGGTAGGGTAATTGAGCAGTTCTTC
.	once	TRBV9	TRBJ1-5	CASSAGQKNQPQHF	TGTGCCAGCAGCGCAGGACAGAAGAATCAGCCCCAGCATTTT
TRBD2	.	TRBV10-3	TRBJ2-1	CAISESSGFNEQFF	TGTGCCATCAGTGAATCTAGCGGGTTCAATGAGCAGTTCTTC
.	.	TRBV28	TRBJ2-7	CASSFMGVPYEQYF	TGTGCCAGCAGTTTTATGGGGGTCCCCTACGAGCAGTACTTC
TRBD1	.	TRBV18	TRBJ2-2	CASSSGQGRTGELFF	TGTGCCAGCTCATCCGGACAGGGCCGGACCGGGGAGCTGTTTTTT
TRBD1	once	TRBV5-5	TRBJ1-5	CASSLTGVGQPQHF	TGTGCCAGCAGCTTGACAGGGGTGGGTCAGCCCCAGCATTTT
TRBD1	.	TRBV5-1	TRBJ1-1	CASSLQGAGAFF	TGCGCCAGCAGCTTACAGGGGGCGGGAGCTTTCTTT
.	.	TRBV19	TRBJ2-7	CASSIVSGLHEQYF	TGTGCCAGTAGTATAGTCTCGGGTCTTCACGAGCAGTACTTC
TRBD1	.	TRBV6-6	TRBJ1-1	CASSYSQGAQYTEAFF	TGTGCCAGCAGTTACTCACAGGGGGCTCAGTACACTGAAGCTTTCTTT
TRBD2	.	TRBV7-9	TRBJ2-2	CASSAPGGLNTGELFF	TGTGCCAGCAGCGCCCCGGGAGGACTGAACACCGGGGAGCTGTTTTTT
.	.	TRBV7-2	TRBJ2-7	CASSLGVGSRGEQYF	TGTGCCAGCAGCTTAGGCGTAGGTTCACGGGGCGAGCAGTACTTC
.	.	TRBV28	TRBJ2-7	CASRSPLLAHEQYF	TGTGCCAGCAGATCTCCGCTTCTAGCGCACGAGCAGTACTTC
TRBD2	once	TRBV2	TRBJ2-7	CASSISGRGDEQYF	TGTGCCAGCAGTATTAGCGGGAGGGGTGACGAGCAGTACTTC
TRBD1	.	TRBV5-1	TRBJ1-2	CASSPTGTGPNYGYTF	TGCGCCAGCAGCCCCACCGGGACAGGGCCTAACTATGGCTACACCTTC
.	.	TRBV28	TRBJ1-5	CASSFNTGFSQPQHF	TGTGCCAGCAGTTTCAATACAGGTTTCAGTCAGCCCCAGCATTTT
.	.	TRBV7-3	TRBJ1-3	CASSLMGASGNTIYF	TGTGCCAGCAGCTTAATGGGCGCTTCGGGAAACACCATATATTTT
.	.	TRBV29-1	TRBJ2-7	CSFIPEASKNYEQYF	TGCAGCTTCATTCCAGAGGCTAGCAAAAACTACGAGCAGTACTTC
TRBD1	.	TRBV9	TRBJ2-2	CASSSTTGGGGELFF	TGTGCCAGCAGCTCCACTACAGGGGGTGGCGGGGAGCTGTTTTTT
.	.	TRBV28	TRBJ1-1	CASSSSRHMNTEAFF	TGTGCCAGCAGTTCCTCCAGGCATATGAACACTGAAGCTTTCTTT
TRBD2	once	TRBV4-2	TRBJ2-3	CASSQSPGLASTDTQYF	TGTGCCAGCAGCCAGAGTCCGGGACTAGCCAGCACAGATACGCAGTATTTT